The 5 T cell receptor beta chains below all came from one sample that was sequenced in a study of graft-versus-host responses after intestinal transplantation. The repertoire was sequenced with immunoSEQ multiplex PCR; TCRdb's copy has only in-frame clones and lacks some. The table has about 120,000 clones, 85% to 95% seen once. No antigen has been assigned to these receptors. This sample comprised unstimulated CD4+ T cells sorted from spleen or lymph node cells, obtained before intestinal transplant. These receptors were obtained from a human donor who received an intestinal transplant.

The chain has TRBV5-1 and TRBJ2-3; D is perhaps TRBD1 (5 bases). The V and J ends lost 7 bases and 4 bases respectively, with 25 bases between them. The CDR3 length is 17 residues. Germline loops: CDR1 SGHRS, CDR2 YFSETQ. CDR3: CASYMGKGSNYPDTQYF. CDR3 DNA sequence: TGCGCCAGCTATATGGGAAAGGGGTCAAACTACCCAGATACGCAGTATTTT.

The chain has TRBV2 and TRBJ2-1; unclear D gene. The germline V and J ends were trimmed by 1 base and 12 bases, with 13 bases remaining between them. Germline CDR1 and CDR2: SNHLY and FYNNEI. CDR3 size: 13 residues. CDR3 sequence: CASSEGTHDGQFF. In nucleotides, the CDR3 is TGTGCCAGCAGTGAAGGGACCCACGACGGGCAGTTCTTC.

CDR3 nucleotides: TGTGCCAGCAGTGAAGAGGGGACCACAGATACGCAGTATTTT. It yields the protein CASSEEGTTDTQYF. The chain links TRBV2 to TRBJ2-3, with D tentatively TRBD1 or TRBD2 (5 bases each). Trimming pared 1 base from V and 2 bases from J, leaving 7 bases between. The CDR3 is made up of 14 amino acids. Germline-derived CDR1 and CDR2 are SNHLY and FYNNEI.

The chain couples TRBV28 to TRBJ2-3; TRBD1 matches at 11 bases. The CDR3 runs 17 residues. With V trimmed by 1 base and J by 3 bases, 6 bases remained unmatched. The germline gives CDR1 MDHEN, CDR2 SYDVKM. This CDR3 is CASSLFQWDRGTDTQYF. As DNA, the CDR3 is TGTGCCAGCAGTTTATTCCAGTGGGACAGGGGGACAGATACGCAGTATTTT.

The V call is TRBV28, the J call TRBJ1-1; TRBD1 matches 7 bases. J lost 1 base, V lost 6 bases, and 8 bases had no gene match. The CDR3 has 15 amino acids. Germline V CDR1 and CDR2: MDHEN, SYDVKM. The CDR3 reads CASSPYRGTNTEAFF. The DNA of the CDR3 is TGTGCCAGCAGCCCTTACAGGGGAACGAACACTGAAGCTTTCTTT. Together with reference TRBV28 and TRBJ1-1, the CDR3 gives the full variable domain: DVKVTQSSRYLVKRTGEKVFLECVQDMDHENMFWYRQDPGLGLRLIYFSYDVKMKEKGDIPEGYSVSREKKERFSLILESASTNQTSMYLCASSPYRGTNTEAFFGQGTRLTVV.